This record looks at one T cell receptor (beta chain) sequence and its context. The antigen is not known. This sample is drawn from a study of cytomegalovirus exposure and HLA in healthy donors. Study summary: Earlier, some 180 million T cells were analyzed, and about 120 million unique TCR beta sequences were found among them. Study results and limitations: An analysis was carried out at a later point. It showed that HLA-associated TCR beta chains were more clonally expanded than equally common non-associated chains.

CDR3 length: 14 residues. Between the trimmed V and J ends, which lost 3 bases and 7 bases, there was a span of 13 bases. Germline assignment: CDR1 LNHDA and CDR2 SQIVND (reference sequence). Amplification used 60 Vbeta primers and 13 Jbeta primers. Using immunoSEQ multiplex PCR, the repertoire was profiled, and TCRdb retains in-frame clones only, with some absent. This table has around 140,000 clones, approximately 85% appearing once. The sample consisted of PBMCs. The sequence came from a woman aged 40 to 49 in good health and CMV-seronegative. The chain is built from TRBV19 and TRBJ2-1, with D perhaps TRBD2 (6 bases). The CDR3 region has the DNA TGTGCCAGTAGTATGTCCCGGGAGAGGAATGAGCAGTTCTTC. Translation: CASSMSRERNEQFF. Using reference TRBV19 and TRBJ2-1 for the parts outside the CDR3, the full variable domain is DGGITQSPKYLFRKEGQNVTLSCEQNLNHDAMYWYRQDPGQGLRLIYYSQIVNDFQKGDIAEGYSVSREKKESFPLTVTSAQKNPTAFYLCASSMSRERNEQFFGPGTRLTVL.